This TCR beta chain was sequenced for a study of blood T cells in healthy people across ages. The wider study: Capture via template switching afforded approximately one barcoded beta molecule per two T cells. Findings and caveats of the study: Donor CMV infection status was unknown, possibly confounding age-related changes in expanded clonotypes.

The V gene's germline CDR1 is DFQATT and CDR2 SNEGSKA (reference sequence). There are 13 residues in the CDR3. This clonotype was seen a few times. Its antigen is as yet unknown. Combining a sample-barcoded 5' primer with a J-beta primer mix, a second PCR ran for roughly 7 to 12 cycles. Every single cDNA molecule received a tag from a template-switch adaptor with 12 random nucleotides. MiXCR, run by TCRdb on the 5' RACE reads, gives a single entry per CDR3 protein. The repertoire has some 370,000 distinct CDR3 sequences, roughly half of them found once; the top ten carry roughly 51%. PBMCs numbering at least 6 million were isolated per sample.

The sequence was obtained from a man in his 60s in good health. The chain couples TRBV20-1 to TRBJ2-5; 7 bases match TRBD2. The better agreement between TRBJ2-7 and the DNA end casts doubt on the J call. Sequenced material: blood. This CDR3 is CSARVLAVYEQYF. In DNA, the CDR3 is TGCAGTGCTAGGGTTCTAGCGGTCTACGAGCAGTACTTC.